The clone carrying this T cell receptor (beta chain) has ten or more counts. The CDR3 has 14 residues. The V segment lost 8 bases and the J segment 6 bases; nucleotides outside the gene matches: 7. Looked up from germline, CDR1 is SGHTA and CDR2 is FQGNSA. This sample is drawn from a study of T cells after yellow fever vaccination. Study in general: Any fraction with a low cell number was prepared using SMART-Seq v4 Ultra Low Input.

Using its own MiXCR run on the 5' RACE reads, TCRdb lists one record per CDR3 protein. The sample lists 90,000 to 150,000 distinct CDR3 sequences, around 7.2% occurring once. The chain combines TRBV7-2 with TRBJ2-1, with 10 bases fitting TRBD2. Specimen: CD4+ T cells sorted from PBMCs, collected about 49 days after the first yellow fever vaccination. The TCR was taken from a young man who received the YFV17D yellow fever vaccine. The CDR3 sequence: CASAIAGGRNEQFF. The DNA for the CDR3 is TGTGCCAGCGCCATAGCGGGGGGCCGCAATGAGCAGTTCTTC.